This T cell receptor beta chain is drawn from a study of T cell responses to AZD1222 COVID-19 vaccine. Study observations and caveats: Females made up more of the donors, who were largely white British, and clonal diversity may have come out too low.

Turning to this clone: Its antigen is currently unknown.

The CDR3 consists of 13 residues. V was trimmed by 5 bases and J by 2 bases, leaving 9 bases between them. Some clones are missing from TCRdb's copy, which holds only in-frame ones; the method was immunoSEQ multiplex PCR. Among roughly 150,000 clones listed, 70% to 90% were seen once. The receptor's source is an adult who had recovered from COVID-19. Sequences were derived from peripheral blood, sampled after recovery from COVID-19. This chain links TRBV12-3 or TRBV12-4 with TRBJ1-1; D is ambiguous. The CDR3 nucleotides read TGTGCCAGCAGTCCCCCCCGAAACACTGAAGCTTTCTTT. Translation: CASSPPRNTEAFF.